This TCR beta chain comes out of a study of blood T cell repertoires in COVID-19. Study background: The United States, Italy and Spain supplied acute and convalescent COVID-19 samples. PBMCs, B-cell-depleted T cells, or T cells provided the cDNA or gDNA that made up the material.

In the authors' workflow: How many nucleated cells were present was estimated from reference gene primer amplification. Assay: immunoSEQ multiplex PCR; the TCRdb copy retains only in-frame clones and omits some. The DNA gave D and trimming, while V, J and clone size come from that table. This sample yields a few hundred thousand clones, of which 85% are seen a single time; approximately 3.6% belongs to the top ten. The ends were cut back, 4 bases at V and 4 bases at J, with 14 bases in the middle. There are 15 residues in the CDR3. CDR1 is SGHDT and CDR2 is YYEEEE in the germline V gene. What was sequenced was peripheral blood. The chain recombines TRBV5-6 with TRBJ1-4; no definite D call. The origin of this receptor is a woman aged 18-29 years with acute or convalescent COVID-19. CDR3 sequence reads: CASSARPGFNEKLFF. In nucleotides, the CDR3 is TGTGCCAGCAGCGCCAGGCCAGGATTTAATGAAAAACTGTTTTTT.